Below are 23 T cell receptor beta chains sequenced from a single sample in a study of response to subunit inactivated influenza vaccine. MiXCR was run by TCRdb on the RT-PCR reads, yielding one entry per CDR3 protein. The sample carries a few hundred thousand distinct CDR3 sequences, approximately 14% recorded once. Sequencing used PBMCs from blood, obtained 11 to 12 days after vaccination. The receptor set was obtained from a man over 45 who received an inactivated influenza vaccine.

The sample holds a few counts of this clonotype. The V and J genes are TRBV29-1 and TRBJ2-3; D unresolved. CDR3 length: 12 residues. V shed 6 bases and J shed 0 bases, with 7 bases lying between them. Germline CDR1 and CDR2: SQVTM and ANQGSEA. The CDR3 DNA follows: TGCAGCGTGCACCCGAGCACAGATACGCAGTATTTT. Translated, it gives CSVHPSTDTQYF.

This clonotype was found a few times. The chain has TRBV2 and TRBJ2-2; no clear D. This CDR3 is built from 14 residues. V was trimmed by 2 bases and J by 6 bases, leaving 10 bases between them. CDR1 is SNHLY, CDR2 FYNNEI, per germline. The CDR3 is CASSEFSSAGELFF. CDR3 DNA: TGTGCCAGCAGTGAATTCAGTTCGGCCGGGGAGCTGTTTTTT. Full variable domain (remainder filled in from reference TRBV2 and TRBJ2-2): EPEVTQTPSHQVTQMGQEVILRCVPISNHLYFYWYRQILGQKVEFLVSFYNNEISEKSEIFDDQFSVERPDGSNFTLKIRSTKLEDSAMYFCASSEFSSAGELFFGEGSRLTVL.

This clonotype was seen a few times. CDR3 in DNA: TGCGCCAGCAGCCAACAACTAGCGGCTGAGCAGTACTTC. The encoded protein is CASSQQLAAEQYF. The chain has TRBV4-3 and TRBJ2-7, with 8 bases lining up with TRBD2. The CDR3 loop spans 13 amino acids. V dropped 2 bases and J dropped 7; count of bases not matched to a gene: 4. CDR1 is LGHNA, CDR2 YSLEER, per germline.

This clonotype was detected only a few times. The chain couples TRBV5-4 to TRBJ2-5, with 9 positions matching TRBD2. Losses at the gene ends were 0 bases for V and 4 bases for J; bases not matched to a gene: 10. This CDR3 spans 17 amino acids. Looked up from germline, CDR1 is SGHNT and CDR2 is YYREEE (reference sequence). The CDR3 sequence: CASSLDLAGLSGETQYF. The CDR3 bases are TGTGCCAGCAGCTTGGATCTAGCGGGGCTCTCGGGAGAGACCCAGTACTTC.

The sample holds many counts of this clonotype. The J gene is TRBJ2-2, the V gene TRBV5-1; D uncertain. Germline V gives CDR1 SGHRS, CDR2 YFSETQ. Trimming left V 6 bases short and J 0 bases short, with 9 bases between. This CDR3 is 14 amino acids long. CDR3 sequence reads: CASKLTTNTGELFF. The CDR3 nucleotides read TGCGCCAGCAAGTTAACCACGAACACCGGGGAGCTGTTTTTT.

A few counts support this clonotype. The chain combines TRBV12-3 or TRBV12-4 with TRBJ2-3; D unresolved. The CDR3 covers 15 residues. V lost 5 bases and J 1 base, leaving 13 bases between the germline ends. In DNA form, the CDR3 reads TGTGCCAGCAGTGATGGGCAGACTCGCACAGATACGCAGTATTTT. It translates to CASSDGQTRTDTQYF.

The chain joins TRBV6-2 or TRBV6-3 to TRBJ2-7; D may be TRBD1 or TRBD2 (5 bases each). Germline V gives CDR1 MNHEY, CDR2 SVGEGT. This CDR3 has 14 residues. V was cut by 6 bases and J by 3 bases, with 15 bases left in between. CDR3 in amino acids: CASRDPGRIYEQYF. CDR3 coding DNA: TGTGCCAGCAGGGATCCGGGACGGATCTACGAGCAGTACTTC.

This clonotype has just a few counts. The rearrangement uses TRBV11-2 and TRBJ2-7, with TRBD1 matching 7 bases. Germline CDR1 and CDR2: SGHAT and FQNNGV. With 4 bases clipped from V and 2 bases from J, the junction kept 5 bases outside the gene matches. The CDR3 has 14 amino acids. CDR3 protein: CASSSQGSAYEQYF. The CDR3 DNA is TGTGCCAGCAGCTCACAGGGGTCGGCCTACGAGCAGTACTTC.

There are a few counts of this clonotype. This CDR3 is CSARGFGTEAFF. The CDR3 nucleotides read TGCAGCGCACGTGGATTTGGCACTGAAGCTTTCTTT. The rearrangement joins TRBV29-1 to TRBJ1-1; D is unresolved. Germline CDR1 SQVTM, CDR2 ANQGSEA. Trimming pared 7 bases from V and 4 bases from J, leaving 13 bases between. CDR3 length: 12 amino acids.

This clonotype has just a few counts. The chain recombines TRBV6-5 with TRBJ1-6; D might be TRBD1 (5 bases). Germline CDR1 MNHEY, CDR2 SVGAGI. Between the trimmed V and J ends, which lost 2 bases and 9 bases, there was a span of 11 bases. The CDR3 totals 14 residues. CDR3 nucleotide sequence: TGTGCCAGCAGTTACCCGCAGGGTACTTCACCCCTCCACTTT. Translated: CASSYPQGTSPLHF.

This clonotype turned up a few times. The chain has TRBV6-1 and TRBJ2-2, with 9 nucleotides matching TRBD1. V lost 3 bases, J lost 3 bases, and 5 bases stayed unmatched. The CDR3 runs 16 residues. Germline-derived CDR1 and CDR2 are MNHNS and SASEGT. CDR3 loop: CASSDIHRGHTGELFF. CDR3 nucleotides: TGTGCCAGCAGTGATATTCACAGGGGGCACACCGGGGAGCTGTTTTTT.

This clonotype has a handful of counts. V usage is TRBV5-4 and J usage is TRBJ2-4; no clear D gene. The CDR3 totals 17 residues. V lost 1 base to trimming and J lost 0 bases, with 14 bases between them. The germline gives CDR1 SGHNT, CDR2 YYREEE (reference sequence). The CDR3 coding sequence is TGTGCCAGCAGCTTGCTTGGGCCCCCTTTAGCCAAAAACATTCAGTACTTC. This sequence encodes CASSLLGPPLAKNIQYF. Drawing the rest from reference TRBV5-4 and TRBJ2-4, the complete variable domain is ETGVTQSPTHLIKTRGQQVTLRCSSQSGHNTVSWYQQALGQGPQFIFQYYREEENGRGNFPPRFSGLQFPNYSSELNVNALELDDSALYLCASSLLGPPLAKNIQYFGAGTRLSVL.

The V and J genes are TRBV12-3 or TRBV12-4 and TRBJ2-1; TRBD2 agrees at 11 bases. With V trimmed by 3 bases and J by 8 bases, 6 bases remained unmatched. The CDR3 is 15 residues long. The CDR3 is CASSFSSGGRDEQFF. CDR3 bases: TGTGCCAGCAGTTTTTCTAGCGGGGGGCGGGATGAGCAGTTCTTC.

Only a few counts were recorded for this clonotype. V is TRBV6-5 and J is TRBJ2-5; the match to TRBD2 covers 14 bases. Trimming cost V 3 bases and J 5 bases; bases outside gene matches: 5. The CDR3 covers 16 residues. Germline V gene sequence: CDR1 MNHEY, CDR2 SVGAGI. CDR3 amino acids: CASSYWTSGRWETQYF. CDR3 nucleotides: TGTGCCAGCAGTTATTGGACTAGCGGGAGGTGGGAGACCCAGTACTTC.

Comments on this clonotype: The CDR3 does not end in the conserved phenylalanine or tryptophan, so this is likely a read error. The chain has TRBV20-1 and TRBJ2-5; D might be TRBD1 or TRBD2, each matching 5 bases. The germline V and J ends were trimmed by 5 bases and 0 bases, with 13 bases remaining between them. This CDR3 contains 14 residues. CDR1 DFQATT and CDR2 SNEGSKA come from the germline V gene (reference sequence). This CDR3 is CSAGTPRDQETQYL. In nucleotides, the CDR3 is TGCAGTGCTGGGACCCCCCGGGACCAAGAGACCCAGTACCTC.

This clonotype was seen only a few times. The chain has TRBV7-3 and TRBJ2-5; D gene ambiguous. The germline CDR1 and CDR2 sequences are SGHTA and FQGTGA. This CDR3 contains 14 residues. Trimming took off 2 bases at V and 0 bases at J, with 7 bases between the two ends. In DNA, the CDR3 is TGTGCCAGCAGCTTATCACGGGACCAAGAGACCCAGTACTTC. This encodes CASSLSRDQETQYF.

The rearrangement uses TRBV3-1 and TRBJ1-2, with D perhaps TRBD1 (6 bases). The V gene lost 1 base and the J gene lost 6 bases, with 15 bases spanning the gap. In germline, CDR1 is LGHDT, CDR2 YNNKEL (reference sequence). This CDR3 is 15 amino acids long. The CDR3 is CASSQGGRGFNGYTF. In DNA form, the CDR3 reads TGTGCCAGCAGCCAAGGAGGAAGGGGGTTTAATGGCTACACCTTC.

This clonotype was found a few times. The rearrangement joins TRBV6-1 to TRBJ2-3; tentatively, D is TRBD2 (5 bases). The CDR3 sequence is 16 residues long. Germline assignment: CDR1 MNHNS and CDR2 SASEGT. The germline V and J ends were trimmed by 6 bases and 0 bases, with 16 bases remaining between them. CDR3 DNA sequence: TGTGCCAGCAGAATGAGTCGGAGGCCTAGCACAGATACGCAGTATTTT. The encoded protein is CASRMSRRPSTDTQYF.

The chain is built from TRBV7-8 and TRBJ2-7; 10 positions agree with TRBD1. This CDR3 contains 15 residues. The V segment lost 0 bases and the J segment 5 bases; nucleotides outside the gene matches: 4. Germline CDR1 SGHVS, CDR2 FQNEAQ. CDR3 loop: CASSLALTGGNEQYF. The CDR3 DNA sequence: TGTGCCAGCAGCTTAGCGTTGACAGGGGGCAACGAGCAGTACTTC.

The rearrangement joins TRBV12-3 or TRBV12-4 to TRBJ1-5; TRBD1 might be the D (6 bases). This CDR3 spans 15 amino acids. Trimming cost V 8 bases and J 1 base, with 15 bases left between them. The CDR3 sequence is CASRTGTGSNQPQHF. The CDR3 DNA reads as TGTGCCAGCCGAACCGGAACAGGGAGCAATCAGCCCCAGCATTTT.

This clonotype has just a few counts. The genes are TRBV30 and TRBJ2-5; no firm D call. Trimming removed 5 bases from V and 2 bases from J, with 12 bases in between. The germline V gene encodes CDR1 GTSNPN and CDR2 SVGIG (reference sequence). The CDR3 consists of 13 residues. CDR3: CAWALLSQETQYF. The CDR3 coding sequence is TGTGCCTGGGCCTTGCTTAGTCAAGAGACCCAGTACTTC.

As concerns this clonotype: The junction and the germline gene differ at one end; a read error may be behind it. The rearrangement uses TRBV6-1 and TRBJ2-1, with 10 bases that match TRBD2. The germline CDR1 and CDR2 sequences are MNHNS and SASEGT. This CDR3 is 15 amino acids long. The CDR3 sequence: CTSSLAGARYNEQFF. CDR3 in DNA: TGTACCAGCAGTCTAGCGGGGGCGCGATACAATGAGCAGTTCTTC.

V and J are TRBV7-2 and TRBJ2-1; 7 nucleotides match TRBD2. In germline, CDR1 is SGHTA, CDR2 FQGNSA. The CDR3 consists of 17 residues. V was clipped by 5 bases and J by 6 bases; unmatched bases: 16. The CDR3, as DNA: TGTGCCAGCAGCCTTCTACTAGCGTCAGGAAGGGGCAATGAGCAGTTCTTC. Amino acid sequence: CASSLLLASGRGNEQFF.